The source of this TCR beta chain is a study of glioma-infiltrating T cells after dendritic cell vaccination. Across the study: Autologous tumor lysate was loaded overnight onto monocyte-derived dendritic cells grown seven days with IL-4 and GM-CSF.

V was trimmed by 2 bases and J by 7 bases, leaving 9 bases between them. This CDR3 has 14 amino acids. Germline-derived CDR1 and CDR2 are MNHNY and SVGAGI (reference sequence). Up to about 2 ug genomic DNA was used for TCRB CDR3 amplification. Primers: 60 V beta forward and 13 J beta reverse. TCRdb keeps only in-frame clones here, not all; method: immunoSEQ multiplex PCR. The table records more than 75,000 clones, roughly four fifths of them present only once. Regarding time point: after dendritic cell vaccination, including at tumor progression/relapse. Patients had residual fresh-frozen tumor tissue and more than two years of survival data. This clone was detected only a few times.

The clonotype originates from a human donor with glioblastoma. Here the sequenced sample was blood, taken after dendritic cell vaccination. This chain uses TRBV6-6 with TRBJ1-6; TRBD1 might be the D (5 bases). The CDR3 loop is CASSYGRENSPLHF. In DNA form, the CDR3 reads TGTGCCAGCAGTTACGGCAGGGAAAATTCACCCCTCCACTTT.